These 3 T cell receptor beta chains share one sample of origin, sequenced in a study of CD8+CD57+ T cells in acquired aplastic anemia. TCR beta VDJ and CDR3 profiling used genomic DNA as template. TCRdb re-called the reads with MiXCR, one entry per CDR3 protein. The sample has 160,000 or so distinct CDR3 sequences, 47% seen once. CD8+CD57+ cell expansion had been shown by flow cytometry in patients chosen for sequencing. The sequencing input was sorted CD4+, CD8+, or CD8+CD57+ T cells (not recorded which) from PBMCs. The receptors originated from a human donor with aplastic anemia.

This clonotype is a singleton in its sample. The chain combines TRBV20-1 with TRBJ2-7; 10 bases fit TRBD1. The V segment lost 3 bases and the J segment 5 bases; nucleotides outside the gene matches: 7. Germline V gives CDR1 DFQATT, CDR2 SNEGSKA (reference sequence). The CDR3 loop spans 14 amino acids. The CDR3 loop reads CSASPGTGVDEQYF. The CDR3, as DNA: TGCAGTGCTAGTCCCGGGACAGGGGTCGACGAGCAGTACTTC.

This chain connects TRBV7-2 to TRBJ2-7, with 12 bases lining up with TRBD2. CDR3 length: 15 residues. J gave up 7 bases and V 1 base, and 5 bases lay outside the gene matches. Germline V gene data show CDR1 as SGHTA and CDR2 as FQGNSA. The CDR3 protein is CASSLGLAGVGEQYF. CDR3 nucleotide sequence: TGTGCCAGCAGCTTAGGACTAGCGGGGGTTGGGGAGCAGTACTTC.

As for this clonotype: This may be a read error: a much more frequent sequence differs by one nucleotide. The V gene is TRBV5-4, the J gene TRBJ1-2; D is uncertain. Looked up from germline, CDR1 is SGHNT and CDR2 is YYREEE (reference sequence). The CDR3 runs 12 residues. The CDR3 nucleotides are TGTGCCGGCAGCATGGACTTGAGTCGCTATACCTTC. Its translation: CAGSMDLSRYTF.